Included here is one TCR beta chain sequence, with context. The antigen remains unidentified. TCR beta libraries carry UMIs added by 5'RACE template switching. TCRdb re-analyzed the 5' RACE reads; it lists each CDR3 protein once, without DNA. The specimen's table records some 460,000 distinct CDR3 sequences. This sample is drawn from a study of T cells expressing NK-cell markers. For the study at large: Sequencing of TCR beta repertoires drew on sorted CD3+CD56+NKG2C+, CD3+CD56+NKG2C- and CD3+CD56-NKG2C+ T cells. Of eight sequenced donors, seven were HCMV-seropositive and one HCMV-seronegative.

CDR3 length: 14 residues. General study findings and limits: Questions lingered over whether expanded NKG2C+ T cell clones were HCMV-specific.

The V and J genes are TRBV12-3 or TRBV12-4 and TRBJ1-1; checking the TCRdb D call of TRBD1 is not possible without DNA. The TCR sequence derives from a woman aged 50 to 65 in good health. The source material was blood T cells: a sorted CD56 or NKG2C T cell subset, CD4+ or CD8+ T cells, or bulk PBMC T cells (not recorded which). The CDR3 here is CASSRGQTTTEAFF.